The rows below give T cell receptor beta chains drawn from one sample of a study of blood T cell repertoires in COVID-19. Produced via immunoSEQ multiplex PCR; TCRdb's table is partial and in-frame only. The sample has about 100,000 clones, 69% seen once; the top ten hold approximately 6.3%. Sequenced input: peripheral blood. The receptors shown here come from a man at least 80 years old with acute or convalescent COVID-19. Each CDR3 is given with its conserved first and last residue. A D gene is named only where the DNA matches it firmly.

J gene: TRBJ2-7; V gene: TRBV12-3/TRBV12-4; D gene: -; CDR3 protein: CASTNSIYEQYF
J gene: TRBJ2-5; V gene: TRBV5-8; D gene: -; CDR3 protein: CASSLERASETQYF
J gene: TRBJ1-5; V gene: TRBV28; D gene: -; CDR3 protein: CASTRNPAQGGSQPQHF
J gene: TRBJ2-1; V gene: TRBV7-9; D gene: -; CDR3 protein: CASSRPSFPEQFF
J gene: TRBJ2-2; V gene: TRBV27; D gene: TRBD2; CDR3 protein: CASSLSGRAAGELFF
J gene: TRBJ1-1; V gene: TRBV29-1; D gene: -; CDR3 protein: CSVYSGGTEAFF
J gene: TRBJ2-7; V gene: TRBV7-9; D gene: -; CDR3 protein: CASSFTPGHGDYEQYF
J gene: TRBJ2-3; V gene: TRBV10-1; D gene: -; CDR3 protein: CATRRSGTDTQYF
J gene: TRBJ2-1; V gene: TRBV7-2; D gene: -; CDR3 protein: CASSLERAGYYNEQFF
J gene: TRBJ2-2; V gene: TRBV5-6; D gene: TRBD1; CDR3 protein: CASSYRTGGRTGELFF
J gene: TRBJ1-1; V gene: TRBV24-1; D gene: -; CDR3 protein: CATSARRGTEAFF
J gene: TRBJ2-7; V gene: TRBV2; D gene: -; CDR3 protein: CASSSPYEQYF
J gene: TRBJ1-1; V gene: TRBV5-1; D gene: -; CDR3 protein: CASSLGRENTEAFF
J gene: TRBJ2-5; V gene: TRBV21-1; D gene: -; CDR3 protein: CASSKRPAGGLQETQYF
J gene: TRBJ1-2; V gene: TRBV3-1/TRBV3-2; D gene: -; CDR3 protein: CASSQVNTGYTF
J gene: TRBJ2-1; V gene: TRBV18; D gene: -; CDR3 protein: CASSPPEGLVSNEQFF
J gene: TRBJ1-2; V gene: TRBV7-2; D gene: -; CDR3 protein: CASSFGSQGFDYGYTF
J gene: TRBJ1-6; V gene: TRBV5-4; D gene: TRBD1; CDR3 protein: CASSLGTGDMNSPLHF
J gene: TRBJ2-1; V gene: TRBV27; D gene: TRBD2; CDR3 protein: CASSLGLAGDQFF
J gene: TRBJ2-5; V gene: TRBV3-1/TRBV3-2; D gene: -; CDR3 protein: CASSQVGENQETQYF
J gene: TRBJ1-1; V gene: TRBV4-3; D gene: -; CDR3 protein: CASSQAWGQNTEAFF
J gene: TRBJ1-1; V gene: TRBV6-6; D gene: -; CDR3 protein: CASSSQTAPPNAFF
J gene: TRBJ2-5; V gene: TRBV11-2; D gene: TRBD2; CDR3 protein: CASSFVPGLAGGGETQYF
J gene: TRBJ2-7; V gene: TRBV13; D gene: -; CDR3 protein: CASSSTTGSDYEQYF
J gene: TRBJ2-3; V gene: TRBV11-3; D gene: TRBD2; CDR3 protein: CASSIGLAGGTDTQYF
J gene: TRBJ1-6; V gene: TRBV6-4; D gene: -; CDR3 protein: CASSKGGMNSPLHF
J gene: TRBJ1-1; V gene: TRBV25-1; D gene: -; CDR3 protein: CASSFEAAAFF
J gene: TRBJ2-2; V gene: TRBV7-9; D gene: TRBD2; CDR3 protein: CASSSGLAGELFF
J gene: TRBJ1-6; V gene: TRBV28; D gene: -; CDR3 protein: CASSPRGHYNSPLHF
J gene: TRBJ1-5; V gene: TRBV12-3/TRBV12-4; D gene: -; CDR3 protein: CASSHRDNQPQHF